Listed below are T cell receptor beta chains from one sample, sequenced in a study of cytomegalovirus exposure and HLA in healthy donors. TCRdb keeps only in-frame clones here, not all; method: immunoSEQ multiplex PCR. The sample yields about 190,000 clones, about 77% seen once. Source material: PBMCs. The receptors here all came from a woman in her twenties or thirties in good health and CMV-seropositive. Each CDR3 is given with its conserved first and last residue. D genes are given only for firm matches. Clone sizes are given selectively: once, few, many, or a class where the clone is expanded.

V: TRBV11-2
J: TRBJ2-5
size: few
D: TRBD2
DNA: TGTGCCAGCAGCTTGAGGTTAGGACTAGCGGGAGGGCCGGAAGAGACCCAGTACTTC
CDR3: CASSLRLGLAGGPEETQYF

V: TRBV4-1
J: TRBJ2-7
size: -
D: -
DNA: TGCGCCAGCAGCCAAGTCCCAATGTACGAGCAGTACTTC
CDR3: CASSQVPMYEQYF

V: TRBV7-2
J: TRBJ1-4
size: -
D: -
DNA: TGTGCCAGCAGCTTCCCCGTCGGGGAAAAACTGTTTTTT
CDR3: CASSFPVGEKLFF

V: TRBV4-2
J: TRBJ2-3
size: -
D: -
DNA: TGTGCCAGCAGCCACGTCCGGGACTCGCGCACAGATACGCAGTATTTT
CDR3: CASSHVRDSRTDTQYF

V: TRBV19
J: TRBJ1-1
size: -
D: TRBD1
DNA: TGTGCCAGTAGCAGGGACAGGGGGCGAGTGCCTGAAGCTTTCTTT
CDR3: CASSRDRGRVPEAFF

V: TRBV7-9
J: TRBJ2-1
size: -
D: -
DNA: TGTGCCAGCAGCTTATTGCGGCATGAGCAGTTCTTC
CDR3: CASSLLRHEQFF

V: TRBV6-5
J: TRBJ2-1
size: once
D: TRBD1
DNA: TGTGCCAGCAGTTACGACAGGGAACCCTACAATGAGCAGTTCTTC
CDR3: CASSYDREPYNEQFF

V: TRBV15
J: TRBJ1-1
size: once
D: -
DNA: TGTGCCACCAGCAGTGACCGGGGGTTCCGGGCTTTCTTT
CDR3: CATSSDRGFRAFF

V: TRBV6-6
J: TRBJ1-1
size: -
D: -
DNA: TGTGCCAGCAGTTACGGCGGGAACACTGAAGCTTTCTTT
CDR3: CASSYGGNTEAFF

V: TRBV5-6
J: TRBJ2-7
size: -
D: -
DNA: TGTGCCAGCAGCTTGGCCGGACAGCGGCCCTACGAGCAGTACTTC
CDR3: CASSLAGQRPYEQYF

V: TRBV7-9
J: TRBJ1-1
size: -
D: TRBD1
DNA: TGTGCCAGCAGCCAGGGGGGAAGGGGCACTGAAGCTTTCTTT
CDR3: CASSQGGRGTEAFF

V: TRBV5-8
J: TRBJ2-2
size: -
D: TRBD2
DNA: TGTGCCAGCAGACCCGGGACTAGCGGACTTACCGGGGAGCTGTTTTTT
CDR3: CASRPGTSGLTGELFF

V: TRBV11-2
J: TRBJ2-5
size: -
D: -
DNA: TGTGCCAGCAGCTTCGGTAACCAAGAGACCCAGTACTTC
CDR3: CASSFGNQETQYF

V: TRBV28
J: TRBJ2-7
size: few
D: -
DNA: TGTGCCAGCAGTTGGGGGGGCTTCATTCTGGAGGCCCCCTTATCTTACGAGCAGTACTTC
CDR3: CASSWGGFILEAPLSYEQYF

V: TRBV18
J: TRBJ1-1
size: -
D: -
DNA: TGTGCCAGCTCACCCGCTGCGGGTCTGAACACTGAAGCTTTCTTT
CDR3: CASSPAAGLNTEAFF

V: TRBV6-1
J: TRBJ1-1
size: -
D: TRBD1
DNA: TGTGCCAGCAGCGGGGACAGGCGGACTTTCTTT
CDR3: CASSGDRRTFF

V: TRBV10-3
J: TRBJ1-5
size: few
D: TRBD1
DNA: TGTGCCATCAGTCAAACAGGGGATCCAAATCAGCCCCAGCATTTT
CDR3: CAISQTGDPNQPQHF

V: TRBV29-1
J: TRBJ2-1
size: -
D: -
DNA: TGCAGCGTTGAAGATCCCGCGGCTAGCTCCTACAATGAGCAGTTCTTC
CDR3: CSVEDPAASSYNEQFF

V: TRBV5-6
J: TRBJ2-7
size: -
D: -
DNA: TGTGCCAGCAGCTTGGTTGGGGCGCGGTACGAGCAGTACTTC
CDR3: CASSLVGARYEQYF

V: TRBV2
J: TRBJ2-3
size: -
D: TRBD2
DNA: TGTGCCAGCAGTCAGCGGGGGGGAATAGATACGCAGTATTTT
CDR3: CASSQRGGIDTQYF

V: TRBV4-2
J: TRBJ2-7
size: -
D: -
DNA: TGTGCCAGCAGCCAAGATAAATCTCTGAGCGGGCGTCCCTACGAGCAGTACTTC
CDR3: CASSQDKSLSGRPYEQYF

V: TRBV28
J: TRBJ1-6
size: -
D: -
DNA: TGTGCCAGCAGATCCTCCGGGACTTCCAATTCACCCCTCCACTTT
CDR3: CASRSSGTSNSPLHF